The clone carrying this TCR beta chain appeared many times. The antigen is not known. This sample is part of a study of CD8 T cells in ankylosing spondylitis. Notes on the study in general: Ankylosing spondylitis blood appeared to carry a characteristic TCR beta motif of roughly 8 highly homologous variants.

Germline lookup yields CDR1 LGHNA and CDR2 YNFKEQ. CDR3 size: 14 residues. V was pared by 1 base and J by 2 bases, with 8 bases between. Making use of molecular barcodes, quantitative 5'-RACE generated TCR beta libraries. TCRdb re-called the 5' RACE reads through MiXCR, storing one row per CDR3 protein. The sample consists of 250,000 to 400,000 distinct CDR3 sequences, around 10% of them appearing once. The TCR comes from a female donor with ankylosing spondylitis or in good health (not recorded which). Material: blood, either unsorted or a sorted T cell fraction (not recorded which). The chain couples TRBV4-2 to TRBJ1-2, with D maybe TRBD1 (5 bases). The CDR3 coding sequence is TGTGCCAGCAGCCAAGGGGGGGTAAACTATGGCTACACCTTC. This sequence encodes CASSQGGVNYGYTF.